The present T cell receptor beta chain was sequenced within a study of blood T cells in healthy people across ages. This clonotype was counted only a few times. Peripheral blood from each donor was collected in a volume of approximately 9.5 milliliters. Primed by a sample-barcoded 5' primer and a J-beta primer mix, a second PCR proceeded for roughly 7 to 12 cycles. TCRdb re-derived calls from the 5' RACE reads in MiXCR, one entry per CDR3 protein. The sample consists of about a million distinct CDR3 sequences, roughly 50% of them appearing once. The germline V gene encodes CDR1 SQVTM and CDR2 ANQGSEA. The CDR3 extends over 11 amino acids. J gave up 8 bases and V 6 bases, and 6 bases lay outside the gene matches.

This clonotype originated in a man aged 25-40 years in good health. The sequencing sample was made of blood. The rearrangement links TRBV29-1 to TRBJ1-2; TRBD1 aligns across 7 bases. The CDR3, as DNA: TGCAGCGTCCGACAGGGCCGCGGCTACACCTTC. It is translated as CSVRQGRGYTF.